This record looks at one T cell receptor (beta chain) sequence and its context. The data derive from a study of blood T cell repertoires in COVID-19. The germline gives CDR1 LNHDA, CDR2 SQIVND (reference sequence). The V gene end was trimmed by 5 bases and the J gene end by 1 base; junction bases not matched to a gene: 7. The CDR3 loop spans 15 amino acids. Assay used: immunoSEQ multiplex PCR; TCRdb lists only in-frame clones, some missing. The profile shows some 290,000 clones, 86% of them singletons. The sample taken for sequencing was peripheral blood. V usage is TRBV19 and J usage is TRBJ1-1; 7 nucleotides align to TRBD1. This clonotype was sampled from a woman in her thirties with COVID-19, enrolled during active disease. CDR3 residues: CASSLSTGTNTEAFF. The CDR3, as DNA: TGTGCCAGTAGTTTGTCGACAGGGACGAACACTGAAGCTTTCTTT.